This T cell receptor beta chain was sequenced in a study of blood T cell repertoires in COVID-19. Overall study context: Spain, Italy and the United States supplied samples that represented acute and convalescent COVID-19. PBMCs, B-cell-depleted T cells, or T cells provided the cDNA or gDNA that made up the material.

Measured with immunoSEQ multiplex PCR; TCRdb has only the in-frame clones, and not every one. The data contain roughly 130,000 clones, roughly 78% of them seen just once; the ten biggest clones take up 16%. Germline CDR1 MNHEY, CDR2 SVGEGT. The CDR3 has 15 residues. Trimming took off 2 bases at V and 2 bases at J, with 13 bases between the two ends. The specimen was peripheral blood. The sequence was obtained from a man aged 60 to 75 with active or convalescent COVID-19. V and J are TRBV6-2 or TRBV6-3 and TRBJ2-7, with unresolved D. The CDR3: CASSYPLGETYEQYF. The DNA of the CDR3 is TGTGCCAGCAGTTACCCACTGGGCGAAACCTACGAGCAGTACTTC.